This paragraph reports one TCR beta chain. TCRdb's table, derived via immunoSEQ multiplex PCR, lists solely in-frame clones and lacks some. The top ten hold over 0.9% of the sample, which has 350,000 to 400,000 clones, over 75% seen once. The data were obtained in a study of blood T cell repertoires in COVID-19. This TCR was sampled from a young woman with acute COVID-19. Sequenced: PBMCs or T cells enriched from blood (not recorded which).

The CDR3, as DNA: TGTGCCAGCAATCAGGGCCGTCTCCTAAGTCCTAACTATGGCTACACCTTC. This codes for CASNQGRLLSPNYGYTF. The chain recombines TRBV7-9 with TRBJ1-2, with a possible D match to TRBD1 (5 bases). Germline V gives CDR1 SEHNR, CDR2 FQNEAQ (reference sequence). This CDR3 region has 17 residues. V lost 7 bases and J 0 bases, leaving 21 bases between the germline ends.